This T cell receptor (beta chain) derives from a study of shared T cell receptors in the human thymus. Here immunoSEQ multiplex PCR was the method, and the copy in TCRdb shows in-frame clones only, minus some. The table has 500,000 to 550,000 clones, roughly 74% seen once. V was shortened by 3 bases and J by 5 bases, with 11 bases between the two germline ends. The CDR3 is made up of 13 amino acids. From germline, CDR1 is SGDLS and CDR2 YYNGEE. A further study also used this sample, focusing on human thymus T cells.

The chain has TRBV9 and TRBJ1-2; possibly TRBD1 for D (5 bases). This clonotype was obtained from a boy younger than two with a congenital heart defect. Specimen: thymocytes. CDR3 residues: CASSGPGGYGYTF. DNA for the CDR3: TGTGCCAGCAGCGGCCCGGGGGGGTATGGCTACACCTTC.